This T cell receptor beta chain was captured by sequencing in a study of blood T cells in healthy people across ages. Whenever a sample was processed, at least 6 million PBMCs were isolated. With a J-beta primer mix and a sample-barcoded 5' primer, a second PCR ran about 6 to 11 cycles. Sequencing recovered at least 2.5 million CDR3-containing paired-end reads from each sample. TCRdb re-derived calls from the 5' RACE reads in MiXCR, one entry per CDR3 protein. This sample yields 650,000 to 800,000 distinct CDR3 sequences, of which roughly half are seen a single time; about 13% belongs to the top ten. This CDR3 has 13 amino acids. Germline values: CDR1 GTSNPN, CDR2 SVGIG (reference sequence).

The sequenced sample consisted of blood. This chain links TRBV30 with TRBJ2-5, with a possible D match to TRBD1 (5 bases). The DNA end is more similar to TRBJ2-7, so the J call may be wrong. This sequence was found in a woman older than 75 in good health. The DNA for the CDR3 is TGTGCCTGGGGTGCAGGGTTAGGCTACGAGCAGTACTTC. This sequence encodes CAWGAGLGYEQYF.